The entry below describes one T cell receptor beta chain. The target antigen is unknown. CDR1 SEHNR and CDR2 FQNEAQ come from the germline V gene (reference sequence). The ends lost 1 base at V and 12 bases at J; junction bases unmatched: 7. The CDR3 totals 14 residues. The data were taken from a study of CD8+CD57+ T cells in acquired aplastic anemia. Study as a whole: Quantities of DNA derived from sorted CD4+ and CD8+ cells averaged roughly 3 ug. Broader study findings: For CD8+ Simpson's diversity, patients and controls showed no significant difference.

It was genomic DNA that served as the template for profiling TCR beta VDJ and CDR3. TCRdb recomputed calls from the reads with MiXCR, one row per CDR3 protein. The sample contains 55,000 to 80,000 distinct CDR3 sequences, around half of which appear only once. This receptor was identified in a human donor in good health, serving as a control. The sequenced sample was sorted CD4+, CD8+, or CD8+CD57+ T cells (not recorded which) from PBMCs. This chain uses TRBV7-9 with TRBJ1-4, with 8 bases matching TRBD1. The DNA of the CDR3 is TGTGCCAGCAGCTTAGGGACAGGGATCGCCCAACTGTTTTTT. Translating gives CASSLGTGIAQLFF.